This T cell receptor beta chain was captured in a study of blood T cell repertoires in COVID-19. Only in-frame clones appear in the TCRdb table, and some are missing; sequencing was by immunoSEQ multiplex PCR. Of about 250,000 clones in the sample, roughly 88% are singletons; the top ten hold approximately 0.94%. Trimming stripped 4 bases from V and 2 bases from J, with 19 bases between. The CDR3 is made up of 16 amino acids. CDR1 is SGHDT and CDR2 is YYEEEE in the germline V gene. This sequence joins TRBV5-6 and TRBJ2-7, with TRBD1 as a possible D gene (6 bases). The clonotype was recovered from a human donor with COVID-19, enrolled during active disease. The donor label of this sample is uncertain. The material sequenced was peripheral blood. CDR3 bases: TGTGCCAGCAGCCGCCCCCCCGGACAGCCTACCTACGAGCAGTACTTC. Amino acid sequence: CASSRPPGQPTYEQYF.